A single sample gave rise to the 32 T cell receptor beta chains below, sequenced in a study of regulatory T cells in long-lasting Graves disease (dated by TCRdb to about 2021). The intended sense of this specimen's time point label: persistent/refractory GD, antithyroid drugs over 5 years with positive TRAb. RNA was extracted from PBMCs in TRIzol for both TCR sequencing and RNA sequencing. The library was prepared using multiplex PCR. The sequencing machine was an Illumina HiSeq 4000. iRepertoire HTBI primers and Arm-PCR amplification of CDR3 regions were used to construct TCR beta libraries. TCRdb reprocessing: public reads trimmed at Q25 with fastp, clones called with MiXCR, in-frame beta chains kept. Entries are consolidated by CDR3 protein sequence, retaining the most common genes and DNA. The sample table shows under 450,000 distinct CDR3 sequences, and 20% to 25% are seen once. The ten largest clones capture roughly 26% of the sample.

The input for sequencing was peripheral blood mononuclear cells (PBMCs), taken when the disease was refractory, from a patient treated with antithyroid drugs. All receptors derive from a female donor with Graves disease.

V and J are TRBV5-4 and TRBJ2-6, with a possible D match to TRBD2 (6 bases). Trimming took 3 bases from V and 0 from J, leaving 13 bases between them. CDR1 SGHNT and CDR2 YYREEE come from the germline V gene (reference sequence). CDR3 length: 17 amino acids. This CDR3 is CASSYPGVFSGANVLTF. CDR3 nucleotide sequence: TGTGCCAGCAGCTACCCGGGGGTCTTCTCTGGGGCCAACGTCCTGACTTTC.

The chain joins TRBV10-3 to TRBJ2-7; 14 bases fit TRBD2. V was clipped by 6 bases and J by 3 bases; unmatched bases: 4. This CDR3 has 15 amino acids. Germline values: CDR1 ENHRY, CDR2 SYGVKD. CDR3 in amino acids: CAISGTSGRIYEQYF. The CDR3, as DNA: TGTGCCATCAGCGGGACTAGCGGGAGAATCTACGAGCAGTACTTC.

About this clonotype: One end of the junction fails to match germline, which may point to a read error. This chain uses TRBV6-4 with TRBJ2-1; 12 bases match TRBD2. Looked up from germline, CDR1 is MRHNA and CDR2 is SNTAGT. The CDR3 length is 15 residues. CDR3 sequence reads: CASSETSGSVSEQLF. CDR3 sequence (DNA): TGTGCCAGCAGTGAGACTAGCGGGAGTGTTTCTGAGCAGCTCTTC.

This chain joins TRBV30 and TRBJ1-1; maybe TRBD1 (5 bases). CDR1 is GTSNPN and CDR2 is SVGIG in the germline V gene (reference sequence). The CDR3 extends over 12 amino acids. Trimming pared 7 bases from V and 0 bases from J, leaving 9 bases between. Here the CDR3 DNA reads TGTGCCTATCGGGGGATGAACACTGAAGCTTTCTTT. It specifies CAYRGMNTEAFF.

In this sample, this clonotype turned up a few times. J is TRBJ2-5 and V is TRBV20-1; D gene unclear. V was shortened by 0 bases and J by 4 bases, with 18 bases between the two germline ends. CDR1 and CDR2 from the germline V gene are DFQATT and SNEGSKA (reference sequence). The CDR3 contains 16 residues. CDR3 sequence: CSARDTSRAPLETQYF. CDR3 DNA: TGCAGTGCTAGAGATACAAGTAGGGCTCCACTAGAGACCCAGTACTTC.

This sequence joins TRBV28 and TRBJ2-7; 8 bases map to TRBD1. The germline gives CDR1 MDHEN, CDR2 SYDVKM. V was clipped by 3 bases and J by 2 bases; unmatched bases: 9. The CDR3 runs 16 residues. The CDR3 sequence is CASSFLPGQVTYEQYF. The CDR3 nucleotides read TGTGCCAGCAGTTTCTTACCGGGACAGGTAACCTACGAGCAGTACTTC.

This clonotype came up a few times. CDR3 region: CASNDRGQAGNTIYF. For the CDR3, the DNA is TGTGCCAGCAACGACAGGGGCCAGGCTGGAAACACCATATATTTT. This rearrangement joins TRBV12-3 or TRBV12-4 to TRBJ1-3, with 8 bases matching TRBD1. Trimming took 7 bases from V and 2 from J; bases not matched to a gene: 7. The length of the CDR3 is 15 residues.

With respect to this clonotype: This may be a read error: a much more frequent sequence differs by one nucleotide. The chain recombines TRBV28 with TRBJ1-4, with D unresolved. The CDR3 runs 14 residues. From germline, CDR1 is MDHEN and CDR2 SYDVKM. CDR3 bases: TGTGCCAGCGGTTTAGCTACAACTAATGAAAAACTGTTTTTT. This sequence encodes CASGLATTNEKLFF.

The V gene is TRBV20-1, the J gene TRBJ2-1; D not resolved. The CDR3 covers 16 residues. With 3 bases removed from V and 0 bases from J, the gap between germline ends came to 15 bases. CDR1 is DFQATT, CDR2 SNEGSKA, per germline (reference sequence). The CDR3 protein is CSASGWPKSSYNEQFF. The CDR3 DNA follows: TGCAGTGCTAGCGGCTGGCCGAAAAGCTCCTACAATGAGCAGTTCTTC.

The chain employs TRBV7-9 and TRBJ1-2; perhaps TRBD1 as D (5 bases). Germline loops: CDR1 SEHNR, CDR2 FQNEAQ (reference sequence). V lost 5 bases and J 7 bases, leaving 17 bases between the germline ends. The CDR3 has 14 amino acids. CDR3 residues: CASSPGRSVSGYTF. The CDR3 bases are TGTGCCAGCAGCCCGGGACGTTCCGTATCTGGCTACACCTTC.

This clonotype was seen at least ten times. The chain combines TRBV11-2 with TRBJ2-2; D remains unclear. The CDR3 has 14 amino acids. The V and J ends lost 2 bases and 6 bases respectively, with 10 bases between them. Germline-derived CDR1 and CDR2 are SGHAT and FQNNGV. The CDR3 nucleotides are TGTGCCAGCAGCTTACGTCCTAGACCCGGGGAGCTGTTTTTT. Its protein product is CASSLRPRPGELFF.

Worth noting for this clonotype: Since a much larger clone is just one base distant, this may be a read error. This rearrangement joins TRBV7-3 to TRBJ1-2; TRBD1 aligns across 10 bases. The CDR3 consists of 15 residues. Germline V gene sequence: CDR1 SGHTA, CDR2 FQGTGA. The V gene end was trimmed by 8 bases and the J gene end by 4 bases; junction bases not matched to a gene: 10. CDR3 in amino acids: CASGAGTGVSYGYTF. The CDR3 region has the DNA TGTGCCAGCGGGGCCGGGACAGGGGTTTCCTATGGCTACACCTTC. Together with reference TRBV7-3 and TRBJ1-2, the CDR3 gives the full variable domain: GAGVSQTPSNKVTEKGKYVELRCDPISGHTALYWYRQSLGQGPEFLIYFQGTGAADDSGLPNDRFFAVRPEGSVSTLKIQRTERGDSAVYLCASGAGTGVSYGYTFGSGTRLTVV.

Only a few counts were recorded for this clonotype. This rearrangement joins TRBV12-3 or TRBV12-4 to TRBJ2-2; no definite D call. The V end lost 1 base, the J end lost 6 bases, and 27 bases lay between the germline ends. The CDR3 has 20 residues. The CDR3: CASSLDVVQAKVDLAGELFF. The CDR3 nucleotides are TGTGCCAGCAGTTTAGATGTGGTGCAGGCCAAAGTGGATTTGGCCGGGGAGCTGTTTTTT.

The V gene is TRBV6-1, the J gene TRBJ1-2, with 10 nucleotides matching TRBD1. Losses at the gene ends were 6 bases for V and 7 bases for J; bases not matched to a gene: 8. The CDR3 is made up of 14 amino acids. Germline V gene sequence: CDR1 MNHNS, CDR2 SASEGT. CDR3 DNA: TGTGCCAGCAGACGGCCGGGACAGGGGAGTGGCTACACCTTC. Translated, it gives CASRRPGQGSGYTF.

The V gene is TRBV6-1, the J gene TRBJ2-7, with 8 nucleotides matching TRBD1. The V gene end was trimmed by 6 bases and the J gene end by 1 base; junction bases not matched to a gene: 14. In germline, CDR1 is MNHNS, CDR2 SASEGT. The CDR3 covers 17 residues. The CDR3 spells CASSRDRTSAGSYEQYF. The CDR3 DNA sequence: TGTGCCAGCAGCAGGGACAGGACTTCCGCGGGATCCTACGAGCAGTACTTC.

This clonotype was found a few times. The chain is built from TRBV14 and TRBJ1-2; possible D gene TRBD1, 6 bases. This CDR3 region has 15 residues. Germline V gene data show CDR1 as SGHDN and CDR2 as FVKESK. Trimming stripped 0 bases from V and 5 bases from J, with 13 bases between. CDR3 in amino acids: CASSQDRGQFYGYTF. CDR3 DNA: TGTGCCAGCAGCCAAGATCGAGGACAGTTTTATGGCTACACCTTC.

In this sample, this clonotype turned up many times. The V call is TRBV6-6, the J call TRBJ1-2; D is unresolved. V was trimmed by 0 bases and J by 0 bases, leaving 11 bases between them. Germline CDR1 reads MNHNY; CDR2 reads SVGAGI (reference sequence). CDR3 length: 16 amino acids. As DNA, the CDR3 is TGTGCCAGCAGTTACTCGGAGATCCTAACTAACTATGGCTACACCTTC. It yields the protein CASSYSEILTNYGYTF.

This clonotype has a count of ten or more. The chain has TRBV19 and TRBJ2-5; D could derive from TRBD1 or TRBD2 (5 bases each). V was clipped by 3 bases and J by 4 bases, with 9 bases between them. Per the germline V gene, CDR1 is LNHDA and CDR2 is SQIVND (reference sequence). The CDR3 is 13 amino acids. The CDR3 DNA sequence: TGTGCCAGTAGTATGGGACGCCGAGAGACCCAGTACTTC. Amino acid sequence: CASSMGRRETQYF. Full variable domain (remainder filled in from reference TRBV19 and TRBJ2-5): DGGITQSPKYLFRKEGQNVTLSCEQNLNHDAMYWYRQDPGQGLRLIYYSQIVNDFQKGDIAEGYSVSREKKESFPLTVTSAQKNPTAFYLCASSMGRRETQYFGPGTRLLVL.

This clonotype was observed a few times. The gene calls are TRBV5-1 and TRBJ2-7; weak D call: TRBD2 (6 bases). The length of the CDR3 is 14 residues. Deletions cut 3 bases from V and 0 bases from J, with 10 bases between. Germline-derived CDR1 and CDR2 are SGHRS and YFSETQ. CDR3 in amino acids: CASSWGDISYEQYF. The CDR3 DNA sequence: TGCGCCAGCAGCTGGGGGGATATCTCCTACGAGCAGTACTTC.

This clonotype was detected many times. The chain links TRBV12-3 or TRBV12-4 to TRBJ1-2; TRBD1 matches at 7 bases. This CDR3 has 11 amino acids. The J segment lost 4 bases and the V segment lost 9 bases, leaving 2 bases of the junction unmatched. CDR3 coding DNA: TGTGCCAGTGGGACAGCCTATGGCTACACCTTC. It yields the protein CASGTAYGYTF.

In its sample, this clonotype was seen many times. One end of the junction fails to match germline, which may point to a read error. The V call is TRBV11-2, the J call TRBJ2-7, with D possibly TRBD2 on 6 matching bases. The CDR3 consists of 13 residues. Germline lookup yields CDR1 SGHAT and CDR2 FQNNGV. The CDR3 loop reads CPSSLGRFYEQYF. Written as DNA, the CDR3 is TGTCCCAGCAGCTTAGGGAGGTTCTACGAGCAGTACTTC. The full variable domain, in which reference TRBV11-2 and TRBJ2-7 provide the parts outside the CDR3, is EAGVAQSPRYKIIEKRQSVAFWCNPISGHATLYWYQQILGQGPKLLIQFQNNGVVDDSQLPKDRFSAERLKGVDSTLKIQPAKLEDSAVYLCPSSLGRFYEQYFGPGTRLTVT.

V usage is TRBV24-1 and J usage is TRBJ1-2; D possibly corresponds to TRBD1 (5 bases). CDR3 length: 12 residues. Germline CDR1 KGHDR, CDR2 SFDVKD. V lost 3 bases to trimming and J lost 10 bases, with 11 bases between them. CDR3 loop: CATSDVDRDYTF. The CDR3 region has the DNA TGTGCCACCAGTGATGTAGACAGAGACTACACCTTC.

Only one count was recorded for this clonotype. This may be a read error, as it is one base from a much larger clone. V gene TRBV24-1 combines with J gene TRBJ1-5; a possible D gene is TRBD1 (5 bases). Trimming took 4 bases from V and 4 from J, leaving 7 bases between them. The CDR3 is made up of 13 amino acids. Per germline, CDR1 KGHDR and CDR2 SFDVKD. The CDR3 region is CATSEEGNQPQHF. The CDR3 DNA sequence: TGTGCCACCAGTGAGGAGGGGAATCAGCCCCAGCATTTT.

This clonotype was observed many times. CDR3 in amino acids: CAATSGSYYEQYF. CDR3 coding DNA: TGTGCCGCCACTAGCGGGAGTTATTACGAGCAGTACTTC. The chain employs TRBV28 and TRBJ2-7, with 11 bases lining up with TRBD2. V lost 11 bases and J lost 4; bases outside the gene matches: 7. Germline CDR1 reads MDHEN; CDR2 reads SYDVKM. CDR3 length: 13 residues. The complete variable domain, with remaining parts taken from reference TRBV28 and TRBJ2-7, reads DVKVTQSSRYLVKRTGEKVFLECVQDMDHENMFWYRQDPGLGLRLIYFSYDVKMKEKGDIPEGYSVSREKKERFSLILESASTNQTSMYLCAATSGSYYEQYFGPGTRLTVT.

The sample holds a few counts of this clonotype. The V gene is TRBV5-5, the J gene TRBJ1-1; unclear D gene. Per germline, CDR1 SGHKS and CDR2 YYEKEE (reference sequence). This CDR3 comprises 16 residues. Trimming took off 0 bases at V and 2 bases at J, with 14 bases between the two ends. The CDR3 DNA sequence: TGTGCCAGCAGCTTGGACCGGCGCCTGCGAAACACTGAAGCTTTCTTT. It yields the protein CASSLDRRLRNTEAFF. Full variable domain (rest looked up from reference TRBV5-5 and TRBJ1-1): DAGVTQSPTHLIKTRGQQVTLRCSPISGHKSVSWYQQVLGQGPQFIFQYYEKEERGRGNFPDRFSARQFPNYSSELNVNALLLGDSALYLCASSLDRRLRNTEAFFGQGTRLTVV.

This clonotype showed up many times. This sequence joins TRBV7-9 and TRBJ1-1; possible D gene TRBD1, 6 bases. The germline gives CDR1 SEHNR, CDR2 FQNEAQ (reference sequence). The CDR3 runs to 16 residues. V was pared by 1 base and J by 4 bases, with 16 bases between. The CDR3 is CASSLGPRVRGTEAFF. The CDR3 bases are TGTGCCAGCAGCTTAGGGCCACGCGTCAGGGGCACTGAAGCTTTCTTT.

This chain uses TRBV2 with TRBJ2-1, with D uncertain. V was clipped by 3 bases and J by 0 bases, with 15 bases between them. The CDR3 runs to 17 residues. Germline V gene sequence: CDR1 SNHLY, CDR2 FYNNEI. The DNA for the CDR3 is TGTGCCAGCAGTGATTACGGTCGCGGAAGCTCCTACAATGAGCAGTTCTTC. Protein sequence: CASSDYGRGSSYNEQFF.

The V call is TRBV28, the J call TRBJ1-6; 11 bases map to TRBD1. The V and J ends lost 3 bases and 10 bases, in that order; junction bases with no gene match: 5. This CDR3 region has 15 residues. Germline loops: CDR1 MDHEN, CDR2 SYDVKM. The CDR3, as DNA: TGTGCCAGCAGTTTGGGGACAGGGGGTGGATCACCCCTCCACTTT. This sequence encodes CASSLGTGGGSPLHF.

The chain is built from TRBV28 and TRBJ1-1, with 8 bases matching TRBD1. V trimming: 5 bases; J trimming: 5 bases; junction bases outside the gene matches: 13. The CDR3 length is 16 residues. Germline V gives CDR1 MDHEN, CDR2 SYDVKM. The CDR3 spells CASSPNHITGGTEAFF. CDR3 bases: TGTGCCAGCAGTCCCAATCACATAACAGGGGGAACTGAAGCTTTCTTT.

The rearrangement links TRBV18 to TRBJ1-1, with D perhaps matching TRBD1 (5 bases). In germline, CDR1 is KGHSH, CDR2 LQKENI. This CDR3 has 13 amino acids. Trimming took 4 bases from V and 1 from J, leaving 7 bases between them. Here the CDR3 DNA reads TGTGCCAGCTCACGGGGGGAGAACACTGAAGCTTTCTTT. As protein: CASSRGENTEAFF. The complete variable domain, with remaining parts taken from reference TRBV18 and TRBJ1-1, reads NAGVMQNPRHLVRRRGQEARLRCSPMKGHSHVYWYRQLPEEGLKFMVYLQKENIIDESGMPKERFSAEFPKEGPSILRIQQVVRGDSAAYFCASSRGENTEAFFGQGTRLTVV.

There are a few counts of this clonotype. This may arise from a read error, as a much more abundant clone is one base away. J is TRBJ1-1 and V is TRBV6-9; no definite D call. This CDR3 comprises 13 residues. From germline, CDR1 is MNHGY and CDR2 SVAAGI. Trimming cost V 2 bases and J 1 base, with 5 bases left between them. The CDR3 reads CASSYRANTEAFF. In DNA, the CDR3 is TGTGCCAGCAGTTATAGGGCGAACACTGAAGCTTTCTTT.

This chain links TRBV19 with TRBJ1-5, with no clear D. CDR3 length equals 18 residues. Germline assignment: CDR1 LNHDA and CDR2 SQIVND (reference sequence). Trimming pared 3 bases from V and 6 bases from J, leaving 24 bases between. The CDR3 loop reads CASSISSGGYGFGQPQHF. The CDR3 DNA sequence: TGTGCCAGTAGTATCTCATCGGGAGGGTATGGATTTGGTCAGCCCCAGCATTTT.